The 28 T cell receptor beta chains given below trace back to one sample, sequenced in a study of T cells after yellow fever vaccination. TCRdb ran MiXCR on the 5' RACE reads and lists one entry per CDR3 protein. Of over 300,000 distinct CDR3 sequences listed, roughly 3.9% are singletons. The sequencing used PBMCs, collected 5 days after the yellow fever booster vaccination. These receptor sequences come from a man aged 18 to 30 who received the YFV17D yellow fever vaccine.

The sample holds a few counts of this clonotype. The chain has TRBV7-9 and TRBJ2-5, with 9 bases identical to TRBD1. The CDR3 runs 14 residues. Germline assignment: CDR1 SEHNR and CDR2 FQNEAQ (reference sequence). With 6 bases clipped from V and 4 bases from J, the junction kept 6 bases outside the gene matches. CDR3 sequence (DNA): TGTGCCAGCAGGCCGGACAGGGGTGGAGAGACCCAGTACTTC. This translates into CASRPDRGGETQYF.

The DNA of the CDR3 is TGTGCCAGCAGCCTAACAGGACAGGTTAACACTGAAGCTTTCTTT. Amino acid sequence: CASSLTGQVNTEAFF. The J gene is TRBJ1-1, the V gene TRBV7-2; 7 bases agree with TRBD1. Germline V gives CDR1 SGHTA, CDR2 FQGNSA. V shed 5 bases and J 2 bases; nucleotides not matched to a gene: 8. The CDR3 sequence is 15 residues long.

V is TRBV6-1 and J is TRBJ2-3, with D possibly TRBD2 on 6 matching bases. Germline V lookup: CDR1 MNHNS, CDR2 SASEGT. V lost 7 bases to trimming and J lost 2 bases, with 13 bases between them. This CDR3 has 14 residues. The CDR3 region has the DNA TGTGCCAGCAAGTCGGGGGAGTCCACAGATACGCAGTATTTT. Its protein product is CASKSGESTDTQYF.

This chain links TRBV6-5 with TRBJ1-5; TRBD1 is a possible D gene (5 bases). The V gene's germline CDR1 is MNHEY and CDR2 SVGAGI. The V end was cut by 6 bases, the J end by 3 bases, with 12 bases between. The CDR3 runs 14 residues. CDR3 in amino acids: CASRVAGNNQPQHF. Here the CDR3 DNA reads TGTGCCAGCAGGGTAGCAGGGAACAATCAGCCCCAGCATTTT.

This clonotype was found many times. V usage is TRBV11-2 and J usage is TRBJ1-1, with D uncertain. The ends were cut back, 5 bases at V and 4 bases at J, with 14 bases in the middle. Germline-derived CDR1 and CDR2 are SGHAT and FQNNGV. The CDR3 loop spans 14 amino acids. The CDR3 bases are TGTGCCAGCAGCGGCCGGGAGACCGGCACTGAAGCTTTCTTT. This translates into CASSGRETGTEAFF.

CDR3 in amino acids: CASGLVGNRGTGTDTQYF. CDR3 DNA sequence: TGTGCTAGTGGTTTGGTGGGAAACAGGGGGACTGGCACAGATACGCAGTATTTT. This chain connects TRBV12-5 to TRBJ2-3, with 8 nucleotides matching TRBD1. Germline V gene lookup returns CDR1 LGHNT and CDR2 FRNRAP. The V and J ends lost 0 bases and 1 base, in that order; junction bases with no gene match: 9. CDR3 length: 18 amino acids.

This clonotype turned up a few times. The chain recombines TRBV5-8 with TRBJ2-7; a possible D gene is TRBD1 (5 bases). The V end was cut by 0 bases, the J end by 2 bases, with 9 bases between. This CDR3 has 14 amino acids. The germline gives CDR1 SGHTS, CDR2 YDEGEE. The CDR3 reads CASSLERTTYEQYV. For the CDR3, the DNA is TGTGCCAGCAGCTTGGAAAGGACAACCTACGAGCAGTACGTC.

The chain links TRBV5-1 to TRBJ2-1; 13 nucleotides agree with TRBD2. CDR3 length: 15 residues. Per germline, CDR1 SGHRS and CDR2 YFSETQ. V shed 8 bases, J shed 8 bases, and the junction held 10 bases outside the gene matches. Here the CDR3 DNA reads TGCGCCAGTCAAAAGGGGACTAGCGGGACCGATGAGCAGTTCTTC. Amino acids: CASQKGTSGTDEQFF.

This clonotype was seen repeatedly, ten times or more. The rearrangement uses TRBV6-1 and TRBJ2-7; no clear D. The CDR3 totals 13 residues. CDR1 is MNHNS and CDR2 is SASEGT in the germline V gene. The V end lost 7 bases, the J end lost 2 bases, and 12 bases lay between the germline ends. The CDR3 nucleotides are TGTGCCAGCAACAGCCCGGCCACCTACGAGCAGTACGTC. Translating it yields CASNSPATYEQYV.

The chain joins TRBV12-3 or TRBV12-4 to TRBJ1-5; TRBD1 is a possible D gene (5 bases). V lost 6 bases and J 7 bases, leaving 13 bases between the germline ends. CDR3 length: 13 residues. The CDR3 is CASSRVLGQPQHF. The CDR3 region has the DNA TGTGCCAGCAGCAGGGTCCTCGGGCAGCCCCAGCATTTT.

V and J are TRBV3-1 and TRBJ2-1; perhaps TRBD2 as D (6 bases). Germline CDR1 and CDR2: LGHDT and YNNKEL (reference sequence). This CDR3 spans 15 amino acids. The ends were cut back, 3 bases at V and 9 bases at J, with 18 bases in the middle. The CDR3 region has the DNA TGTGCCAGCAGCCAGACACTCGGCGGGGCCCGTGAGCAGTTCTTC. This sequence encodes CASSQTLGGAREQFF.

This clonotype has more than one count but fewer than ten. V usage is TRBV15 and J usage is TRBJ1-1, with no clear D. Germline loops: CDR1 LNHNV, CDR2 YYDKDF (reference sequence). V was pared by 0 bases and J by 2 bases, with 4 bases between. CDR3 length: 13 amino acids. The CDR3 sequence: CATSRDLNTEAFF. The CDR3, as DNA: TGTGCCACCAGCAGAGATCTTAACACTGAAGCTTTCTTT.

Only a few counts were recorded for this clonotype. The chain recombines TRBV14 with TRBJ2-7; 7 nucleotides match TRBD2. V was pared by 2 bases and J by 9 bases, with 4 bases of the junction left unmatched. The CDR3 is 12 residues long. Germline CDR1 reads SGHDN; CDR2 reads FVKESK. The CDR3 nucleotides read TGTGCCAGCAGCCAATCGAGCGGGGTGCAGTACGTC. This gives the protein CASSQSSGVQYV.

J is TRBJ2-3 and V is TRBV20-1, with 7 bases identical to TRBD1. The CDR3 covers 16 residues. Germline V gene sequence: CDR1 DFQATT, CDR2 SNEGSKA (reference sequence). V lost 6 bases, J lost 4 bases, and 16 bases stayed unmatched. CDR3 sequence (DNA): TGCAGTGCCCGTGCGTTGACGTTCCAGGGGGCAGATACGCAGTATTTT. It encodes CSARALTFQGADTQYF.

This clonotype was observed many times. The V and J genes are TRBV9 and TRBJ2-1; D unresolved. Germline CDR1 SGDLS, CDR2 YYNGEE. The CDR3 contains 14 residues. V was trimmed by 5 bases and J by 6 bases, leaving 15 bases between them. CDR3 bases: TGTGCCAGCAGGGCGCGGACGATGACCAATGAGCAGTTCTTC. Its protein product is CASRARTMTNEQFF.

The chain uses TRBV5-1 and TRBJ1-2; D gene uncertain. Germline loops: CDR1 SGHRS, CDR2 YFSETQ. The germline V and J ends were trimmed by 0 bases and 4 bases, with 13 bases remaining between them. The CDR3 length is 15 residues. The CDR3 protein is CASSLEGFRGYGYTF. The CDR3 DNA reads TGCGCCAGCAGCTTGGAAGGGTTCCGAGGCTATGGCTACACCTTC.

The chain joins TRBV28 to TRBJ2-7; 7 bases match TRBD1. Trimming took 7 bases from V and 2 from J; bases not matched to a gene: 8. CDR1 is MDHEN, CDR2 SYDVKM, per germline. This CDR3 has 14 amino acids. The CDR3 nucleotides are TGTGCCAGCAAACGATCGGACAGGCCCTACGAGCAGTACGTC. Translated: CASKRSDRPYEQYV.

J is TRBJ2-7 and V is TRBV5-1; D unresolved. V lost 3 bases and J lost 6, with 16 bases in between. The germline V gene encodes CDR1 SGHRS and CDR2 YFSETQ. The CDR3 extends over 14 amino acids. The CDR3 loop reads CASSSPELMGEQYF. The CDR3 DNA reads TGCGCCAGCAGCTCCCCGGAACTAATGGGCGAGCAGTACTTC. The full variable domain, completed using reference TRBV5-1 and TRBJ2-7, is KAGVTQTPRYLIKTRGQQVTLSCSPISGHRSVSWYQQTPGQGLQFLFEYFSETQRNKGNFPGRFSGRQFSNSRSEMNVSTLELGDSALYLCASSSPELMGEQYFGPGTRLTVT.

This clonotype was detected many times. The CDR3 sequence: CASGGQSENSPLHF. CDR3 nucleotides: TGTGCCAGCGGGGGACAGTCTGAAAATTCACCCCTCCACTTT. V is TRBV2 and J is TRBJ1-6; 7 bases map to TRBD1. This CDR3 has 14 amino acids. The germline V gene encodes CDR1 SNHLY and CDR2 FYNNEI. Trimming took 8 bases from V and 7 from J; bases not matched to a gene: 8.

The chain recombines TRBV20-1 with TRBJ1-2, with D tentatively TRBD1 (5 bases). V dropped 4 bases and J dropped 8 bases, with 11 bases sitting between them. Germline CDR1 and CDR2: DFQATT and SNEGSKA (reference sequence). The CDR3 sequence is 11 residues long. DNA of the CDR3: TGCAGTGCTATGAGGGACGGAGGCTACACCTTC. It encodes CSAMRDGGYTF.

The chain uses TRBV6-6 and TRBJ1-5, with 8 bases lining up with TRBD1. Germline assignment: CDR1 MNHNY and CDR2 SVGAGI (reference sequence). The CDR3 is 15 amino acids. The J segment lost 2 bases and the V segment lost 6 bases, leaving 6 bases of the junction unmatched. CDR3 in amino acids: CASSYGQGGNQPQHF. The DNA of the CDR3 is TGTGCCAGCAGCTACGGACAGGGTGGCAATCAGCCCCAGCATTTT.

The chain recombines TRBV7-2 with TRBJ1-1, with D possibly TRBD1 on 5 matching bases. Germline V lookup: CDR1 SGHTA, CDR2 FQGNSA. V was pared by 6 bases and J by 7 bases, with 9 bases between. The CDR3 has 11 residues. CDR3 sequence (DNA): TGTGCCAGCAGTGAACAGGTTGAAGCTTTCTTT. This codes for CASSEQVEAFF.

There are a few counts of this clonotype. J is TRBJ1-3 and V is TRBV20-1; 9 nucleotides align to TRBD1. Germline lookup yields CDR1 DFQATT and CDR2 SNEGSKA (reference sequence). The CDR3 runs to 14 residues. V lost 6 bases and J lost 3; bases outside the gene matches: 6. The CDR3 here is CSARGQGNGNTIYF. As DNA, the CDR3 is TGCAGTGCCAGGGGACAGGGAAATGGAAACACCATATATTTT.

This clonotype was observed a few times. The rearrangement links TRBV6-5 to TRBJ2-2; maybe TRBD2 (6 bases). CDR3 length equals 15 residues. CDR1 MNHEY and CDR2 SVGAGI come from the germline V gene. Between the trimmed V and J ends, which lost 0 bases and 6 bases, there was a span of 11 bases. CDR3 in amino acids: CASSYSYGTPGELFF. The CDR3 nucleotides are TGTGCCAGCAGTTACTCGTATGGGACTCCCGGGGAGCTGTTTTTT.

This clonotype was detected a few times. The chain recombines TRBV28 with TRBJ2-1, with a weak D call TRBD2 (6 bases). The CDR3 contains 14 residues. Trimming took 6 bases from V and 7 from J, leaving 16 bases between them. Germline-derived CDR1 and CDR2 are MDHEN and SYDVKM. The CDR3, as DNA: TGTGCCAGCAGCCTTAATTGGGCGGGGAATGAGCAGTTCTTC. Protein sequence: CASSLNWAGNEQFF.

This clonotype was found a few times. The chain is built from TRBV5-1 and TRBJ1-2; D unclear. The CDR3 has 13 residues. Trimming took 0 bases from V and 4 from J, leaving 7 bases between them. Germline V gene data show CDR1 as SGHRS and CDR2 as YFSETQ. CDR3: CASSLATAYGYTF. The CDR3 DNA reads TGCGCCAGCAGCTTGGCGACGGCCTATGGCTACACCTTC.

This chain uses TRBV9 with TRBJ1-2; D is possibly TRBD1 (5 bases). Trimming cost V 2 bases and J 8 bases, with 19 bases left between them. CDR1 and CDR2 from the germline V gene are SGDLS and YYNGEE. This CDR3 comprises 15 residues. CDR3 sequence (DNA): TGTGCCAGCAGCGTCCGGGACCCTTCTATTTCGGGCTACACCTTC. Encoded protein: CASSVRDPSISGYTF.

The rearrangement joins TRBV11-1 to TRBJ2-3; perhaps TRBD2 as D (6 bases). Between the trimmed V and J ends, which lost 4 bases and 4 bases, there was a span of 9 bases. CDR3 length: 13 residues. Per the germline V gene, CDR1 is SGHAT and CDR2 is FQDESV (reference sequence). The CDR3 protein is CASSWREPDTQYF. The CDR3 DNA reads as TGTGCCAGCAGCTGGAGGGAGCCAGATACGCAGTATTTT.